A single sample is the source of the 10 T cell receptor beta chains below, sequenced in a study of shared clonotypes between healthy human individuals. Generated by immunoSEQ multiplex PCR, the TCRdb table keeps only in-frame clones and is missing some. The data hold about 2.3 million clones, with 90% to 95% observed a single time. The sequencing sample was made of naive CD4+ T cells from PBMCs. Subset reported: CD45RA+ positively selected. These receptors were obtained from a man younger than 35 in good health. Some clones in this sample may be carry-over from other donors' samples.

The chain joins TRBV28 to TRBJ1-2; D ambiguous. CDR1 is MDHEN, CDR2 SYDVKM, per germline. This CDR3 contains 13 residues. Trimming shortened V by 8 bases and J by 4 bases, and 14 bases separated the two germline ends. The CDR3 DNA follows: TGTGCCAGCCGGTATCCGGAAGGCTATGGCTACACCTTC. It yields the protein CASRYPEGYGYTF.

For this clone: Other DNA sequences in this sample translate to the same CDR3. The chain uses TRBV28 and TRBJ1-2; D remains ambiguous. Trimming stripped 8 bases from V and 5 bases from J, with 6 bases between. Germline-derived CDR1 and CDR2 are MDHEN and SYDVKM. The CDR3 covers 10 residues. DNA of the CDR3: TGTGCCAGCGGAACATATGGCTACACCTTC. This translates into CASGTYGYTF.

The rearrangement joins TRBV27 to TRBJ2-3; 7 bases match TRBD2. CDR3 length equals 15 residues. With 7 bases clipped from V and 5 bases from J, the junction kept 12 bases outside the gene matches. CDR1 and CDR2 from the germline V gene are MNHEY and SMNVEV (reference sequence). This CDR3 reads CASNLSGREGDTQYF. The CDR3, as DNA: TGTGCCAGCAACCTTTCAGGCAGGGAGGGAGATACGCAGTATTTT.

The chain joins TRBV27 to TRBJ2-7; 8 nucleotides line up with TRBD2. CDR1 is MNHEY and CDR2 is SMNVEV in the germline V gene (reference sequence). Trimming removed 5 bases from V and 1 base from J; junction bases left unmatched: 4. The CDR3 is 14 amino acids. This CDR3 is CASSTERESYEQYF. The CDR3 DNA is TGTGCCAGCAGTACGGAGCGGGAGTCCTACGAGCAGTACTTC.

Here the CDR3 reads CASSFGQGAGIYTF. DNA for the CDR3: TGTGCCAGCAGTTTTGGGCAGGGGGCAGGGATCTACACCTTC. The chain has TRBV28 and TRBJ1-2; TRBD1 matches at 8 bases. Trimming took 3 bases from V and 10 from J; bases not matched to a gene: 10. Germline V gene sequence: CDR1 MDHEN, CDR2 SYDVKM. CDR3 length: 14 amino acids.

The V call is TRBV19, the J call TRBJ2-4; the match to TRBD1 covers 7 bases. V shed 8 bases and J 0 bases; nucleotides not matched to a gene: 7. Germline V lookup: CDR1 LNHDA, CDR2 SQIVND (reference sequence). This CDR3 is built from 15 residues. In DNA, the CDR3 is TGTGCCAGTTCTCCGGGACAGCTAGCCAAAAACATTCAGTACTTC. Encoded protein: CASSPGQLAKNIQYF.

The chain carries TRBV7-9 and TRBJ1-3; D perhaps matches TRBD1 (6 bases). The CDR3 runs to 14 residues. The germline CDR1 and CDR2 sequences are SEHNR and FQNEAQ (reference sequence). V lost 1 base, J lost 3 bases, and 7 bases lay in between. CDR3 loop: CASSLGTVGNTIYF. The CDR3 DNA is TGTGCCAGCAGCTTAGGGACAGTTGGAAACACCATATATTTT.

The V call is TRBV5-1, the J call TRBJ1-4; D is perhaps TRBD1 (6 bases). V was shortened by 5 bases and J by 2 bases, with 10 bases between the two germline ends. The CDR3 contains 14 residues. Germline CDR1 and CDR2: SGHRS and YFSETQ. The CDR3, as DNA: TGCGCCAGCAGTAGTAGGGGGACTAATGAAAAACTGTTTTTT. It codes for CASSSRGTNEKLFF.

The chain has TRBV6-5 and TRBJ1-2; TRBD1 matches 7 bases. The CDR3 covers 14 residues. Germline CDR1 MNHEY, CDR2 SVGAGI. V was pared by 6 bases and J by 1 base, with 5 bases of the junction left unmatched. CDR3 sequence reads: CASRNRGFNYGYTF. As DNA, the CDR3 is TGTGCCAGCAGGAACAGGGGTTTTAACTATGGCTACACCTTC.

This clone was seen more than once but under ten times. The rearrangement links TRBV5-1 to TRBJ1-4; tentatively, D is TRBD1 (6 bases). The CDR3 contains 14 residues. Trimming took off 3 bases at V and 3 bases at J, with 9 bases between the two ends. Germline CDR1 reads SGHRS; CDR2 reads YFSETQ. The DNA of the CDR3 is TGCGCCAGCAGCTCGCAGGGGTCTAATGAAAAACTGTTTTTT. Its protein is CASSSQGSNEKLFF.